This entry features one TCR beta chain sequence. Data came from immunoSEQ multiplex PCR; TCRdb stores just in-frame clones and leaves some out. The data contain some 150,000 clones, about 87% of them singletons. These data belong to a study of blood T cell repertoires in COVID-19. The CDR3 extends over 14 amino acids. Germline CDR1 SEHNR, CDR2 FQNEAQ (reference sequence). Trimming stripped 7 bases from V and 2 bases from J, with 13 bases between. This TCR derives from a woman in her 50s with acute or convalescent COVID-19. The V call is TRBV7-9, the J call TRBJ2-3, with a possible D match to TRBD2 (6 bases). Sequencing was performed on peripheral blood. The CDR3 reads CASTLEGPTDTQYF. The CDR3 DNA reads TGTGCCAGCACCCTGGAGGGACCCACAGATACGCAGTATTTT.